This T cell receptor beta chain was sequenced during a study of T cells in Graves' hyperthyroidism and ophthalmopathy. As for the study in general: Peripheral blood sampling occurred at initial diagnosis, before any treatment.

This clonotype was seen a handful of times. Germline lookup yields CDR1 SGHDN and CDR2 FVKESK. Trimming cost V 0 bases and J 3 bases, with 12 bases left between them. The CDR3 loop spans 15 amino acids. There were TCR beta CDR3 regions amplified from RNA transcripts. The TCR CDR3 was amplified in a first-round RT-PCR using the HTBI primer set. MiXCR, run by TCRdb on the multiplex PCR reads, gives a single entry per CDR3 protein. The sample lists around 180,000 distinct CDR3 sequences, approximately 15% occurring once. If no ophthalmopathy progression occurred within 18 months, Graves' hyperthyroidism was stable. Newly diagnosed patients aged 18 to 65 had hyperthyroidism of under 2 months' duration. Diagnosing involved the use of clinical symptoms, serum thyroxine and TRAb, thyroid ultrasound and orbital computed tomography.

The source is a woman aged 45-59 years with Graves' hyperthyroidism. V and J are TRBV14 and TRBJ2-7, with no clear D. Sequencing was carried out using blood. CDR3 loop: CASSQDHPVCYEQYF. CDR3 coding DNA: TGTGCCAGCAGCCAAGATCATCCGGTCTGCTACGAGCAGTACTTC.